Listed here is a single TCR beta chain. Its antigen is not known. Genomic DNA served as template for TCR beta VDJ and CDR3 profiling. One entry per CDR3 protein results from TCRdb running MiXCR on the reads. The sample contains roughly 150,000 distinct CDR3 sequences, less than 60% of which appear only once. Sequencing involved patients with CD8+CD57+ cell expansion previously shown by flow cytometry. These data belong to a study of CD8+CD57+ T cells in acquired aplastic anemia. On the study more broadly: Quantities of DNA derived from sorted CD4+ and CD8+ cells averaged approximately 3 ug.

V lost 9 bases and J lost 7, with 15 bases in between. The CDR3 is 13 amino acids. Germline values: CDR1 MNHEY, CDR2 SMNVEV (reference sequence). General study findings and limits: Patients and controls shared 25 to 35 CD8+ CDR3 sequences, highly expressed in patients. Simpson's diversity of CD8+ cells was not significantly different in patients compared with controls.

Sequences were obtained from sorted CD4+, CD8+, or CD8+CD57+ T cells (not recorded which) from PBMCs. The chain has TRBV27 and TRBJ1-4, with a possible D match to TRBD1 (6 bases). The sequence was collected from a human donor with aplastic anemia. Here the CDR3 reads CASSDRSTEKLFF. As DNA, the CDR3 is TGTGCCAGTTCGGACAGATCAACTGAAAAACTGTTTTTT.